Sequencing of this T cell receptor (beta chain) was carried out in a study of blood T cell repertoires in COVID-19. Here immunoSEQ multiplex PCR was the method, and the copy in TCRdb shows in-frame clones only, minus some. The sample lists some 150,000 clones; roughly four fifths were seen once. Trimming pared 5 bases from V and 0 bases from J, leaving 7 bases between. The CDR3 has 14 amino acids. Germline V lookup: CDR1 WNHNN, CDR2 SYGVQD (reference sequence). Sequenced material: peripheral blood. V usage is TRBV10-1 and J usage is TRBJ2-2, with D uncertain. This sequence originates from an elderly man with acute or convalescent COVID-19. CDR3 sequence: CASSSVANTGELFF. The CDR3 bases are TGCGCCAGCAGTAGCGTCGCGAACACCGGGGAGCTGTTTTTT.